Reported below is one T cell receptor beta chain. Its antigen is still unknown. Libraries of TCR beta came from iRepertoire HTBI primers plus Arm-PCR of CDR3 regions. In TCRdb, the multiplex PCR reads were re-called with MiXCR into one record per CDR3 protein. The sample has some 470,000 distinct CDR3 sequences, about 22% seen once. CDR3 size: 13 residues. Germline CDR1 is ENHRY and CDR2 is SYGVKD. Losses at the gene ends were 3 bases for V and 8 bases for J; bases not matched to a gene: 4. Time point of the sample: persistent/refractory GD, antithyroid drugs over 5 years with positive TRAb. RNA from PBMCs was the source of the TCR library. Patients with Graves' disease were diagnosed by American Thyroid Association guidelines. This record comes from a study of regulatory T cells in long-lasting Graves disease. Study-level findings and limits: Public clonotype sharing was higher in persistent than newly diagnosed patients. Persistent disease was characterized by preferential usage of TRBV28, TRBJ1-2 and TRBJ2-5. Lower TCR diversity characterized persistent Graves' patients relative to newly diagnosed patients.

This chain links TRBV10-3 with TRBJ1-2; 9 bases fit TRBD1. The TCR sequence derives from a female donor with Graves disease. This material consisted of peripheral blood mononuclear cells (PBMCs), taken when the disease was refractory, from a patient treated with antithyroid drugs. CDR3 amino acids: CAISEKDRGGYTF. CDR3 coding DNA: TGTGCCATCAGTGAAAAGGACAGGGGAGGCTACACCTTC.